This T cell receptor (beta chain) was identified during a study of cytomegalovirus exposure and HLA in healthy donors. Study findings and constraints: A later analysis linked 16,951 TCR beta sequences to HLA alleles at 0.05 false discovery rate. Presence/absence analyses assumed roughly uniform sequencing depth across donors, which may not hold. A few CMV-associated chains were confirmed in vitro to be specific for CMV antigens.

PCR was performed using 60 Vbeta and 13 Jbeta primers. Generated by immunoSEQ multiplex PCR, the TCRdb table keeps only in-frame clones and is missing some. The sample has approximately 100,000 clones; 79% are singletons. The germline gives CDR1 WSHSY, CDR2 SAAADI. This CDR3 has 16 residues. J was trimmed by 4 bases and V by 6 bases; bases with no gene match: 11. Points on this clone: Its cognate antigen is unknown.

This chain uses TRBV10-2 with TRBJ2-5, with 10 bases that match TRBD2. Sequences were obtained from PBMCs. The TCR originated in a female donor in good health and CMV-seropositive. CDR3: CASRDPLAGAPETQYF. The CDR3 DNA sequence: TGCGCCAGCAGAGACCCTCTAGCGGGGGCCCCAGAGACCCAGTACTTC.